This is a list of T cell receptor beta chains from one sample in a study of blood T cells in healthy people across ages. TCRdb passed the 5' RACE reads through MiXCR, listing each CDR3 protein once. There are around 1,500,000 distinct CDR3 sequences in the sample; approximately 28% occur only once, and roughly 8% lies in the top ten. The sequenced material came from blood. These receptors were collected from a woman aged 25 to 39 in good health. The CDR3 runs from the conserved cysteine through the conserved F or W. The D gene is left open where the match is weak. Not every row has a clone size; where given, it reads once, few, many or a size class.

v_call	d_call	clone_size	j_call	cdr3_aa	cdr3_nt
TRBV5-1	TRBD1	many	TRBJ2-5	CASSLFGQARETQYF	TGCGCCAGCAGCTTGTTTGGACAGGCTCGAGAGACCCAGTACTTC
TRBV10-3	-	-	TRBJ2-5	CTISEGVGTQYF	TGTACCATCAGTGAAGGCGTAGGGACCCAGTACTTC
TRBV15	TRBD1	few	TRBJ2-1	CATSEGASEQFF	TGTGCCACCAGCGAGGGGGCCAGCGAGCAGTTCTTC
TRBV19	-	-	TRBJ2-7	CASNSRTGSYEQYF	TGTGCCAGTAATTCCCGAACAGGGTCCTACGAGCAGTACTTC
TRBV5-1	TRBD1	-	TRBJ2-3	CASSPQDRREDTQYF	TGCGCCAGCAGCCCCCAGGACAGGAGAGAAGATACGCAGTATTTT
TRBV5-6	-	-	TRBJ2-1	CASTAGTHNEQFF	TGTGCCAGCACCGCGGGAACTCACAATGAGCAGTTCTTC
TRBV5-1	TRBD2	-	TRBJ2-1	CASSLRDRDTSGRNEQFF	TGCGCCAGCAGCTTGCGAGACAGGGATACTAGCGGGAGGAATGAGCAGTTCTTC
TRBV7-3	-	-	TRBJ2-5	CASSLERWGETQYF	TGTGCCAGCAGCTTAGAGCGGTGGGGGGAGACCCAGTACTTC
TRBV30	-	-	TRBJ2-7	CACRDDRGEQYF	TGTGCCTGCCGGGATGACCGGGGCGAGCAGTACTTC
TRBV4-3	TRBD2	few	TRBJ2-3	CASSQGTSGGDTQYF	TGCGCCAGCAGCCAAGGGACTAGCGGGGGGGATACGCAGTATTTT
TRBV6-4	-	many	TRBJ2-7	CASSDDDEQYF	TGTGCCAGCAGTGACGACGACGAGCAGTACTTC
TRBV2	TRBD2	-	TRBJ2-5	CASRPLAGAGQETQYF	TGTGCCAGCAGACCATTAGCGGGAGCAGGGCAAGAGACCCAGTACTTC
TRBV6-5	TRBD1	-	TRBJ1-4	CASRRTGPNEKLFF	TGTGCCAGCAGACGGACAGGTCCTAATGAAAAACTGTTTTTT
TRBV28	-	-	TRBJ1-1	CASSQSPDTEAFF	TGTGCCAGCTCCCAATCCCCCGACACTGAAGCTTTCTTT
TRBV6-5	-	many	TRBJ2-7	CASRQTGEGKQYF	TGTGCCAGCAGGCAAACAGGGGAGGGGAAGCAGTACTTC
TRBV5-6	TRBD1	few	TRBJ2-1	CASLNNPDRTYNEQFF	TGTGCCAGCTTAAATAACCCGGACAGGACTTACAATGAGCAGTTCTTC
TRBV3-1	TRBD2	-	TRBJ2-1	CASSQGGSAGEVDEQFF	TGTGCCAGCAGCCAAGGGGGCTCAGCGGGAGAGGTCGATGAGCAGTTCTTC
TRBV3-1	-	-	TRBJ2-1	CATLRGSEQFF	TGTGCCACCCTAAGGGGTTCTGAGCAGTTCTTC
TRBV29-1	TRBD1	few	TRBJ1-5	CSVRQGGNQPQHF	TGTAGTGTCCGACAGGGAGGCAATCAGCCCCAGCATTTT
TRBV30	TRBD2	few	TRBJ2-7	CAWTQTPGGMFEQYF	TGTGCCTGGACTCAAACACCGGGAGGCATGTTCGAGCAGTACTTC
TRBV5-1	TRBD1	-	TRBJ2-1	CASSWRDRTGEQFF	TGCGCCAGCAGCTGGAGGGACAGGACTGGTGAGCAGTTCTTC
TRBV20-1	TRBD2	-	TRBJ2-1	CSARASGTRNRQFF	TGCAGTGCTAGGGCATCCGGGACTAGGAATAGGCAGTTCTTC
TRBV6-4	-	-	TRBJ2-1	CASQYYNERFF	TGTGCCAGCCAATATTACAATGAGCGGTTCTTC
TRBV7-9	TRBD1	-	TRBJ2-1	CASGIPDRASNEQFF	TGTGCCAGCGGCATCCCCGACAGGGCCAGCAATGAGCAGTTCTTC
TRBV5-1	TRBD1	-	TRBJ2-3	CASSYQQGSDTQYF	TGCGCCAGCAGCTACCAACAGGGGTCAGATACGCAGTATTTT
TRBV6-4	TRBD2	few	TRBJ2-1	CASTKREGLEQFF	TGTGCCAGCACCAAGCGGGAGGGCCTCGAGCAGTTCTTC
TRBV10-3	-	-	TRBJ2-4	CAASMQGLGEQYF	TGTGCCGCCTCAATGCAGGGCCTTGGGGAGCAGTACTTC
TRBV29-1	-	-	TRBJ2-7	CSAAGFTGNYEQYF	TGCAGCGCCGCGGGGTTTACAGGGAACTACGAGCAGTACTTC